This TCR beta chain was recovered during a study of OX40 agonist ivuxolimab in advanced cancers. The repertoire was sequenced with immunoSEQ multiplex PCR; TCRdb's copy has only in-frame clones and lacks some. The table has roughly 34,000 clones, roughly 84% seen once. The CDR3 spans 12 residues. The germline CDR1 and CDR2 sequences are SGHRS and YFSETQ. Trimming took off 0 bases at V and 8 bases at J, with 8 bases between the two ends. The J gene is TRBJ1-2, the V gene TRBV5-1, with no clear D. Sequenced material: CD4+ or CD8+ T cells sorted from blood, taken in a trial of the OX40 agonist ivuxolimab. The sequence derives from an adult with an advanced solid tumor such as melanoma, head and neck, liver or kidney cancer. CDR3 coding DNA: TGCGCCAGCAGCTTGGACGGGTCGGGCTACACCTTC. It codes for CASSLDGSGYTF.